The clone carrying this T cell receptor (beta chain) was detected a few times. Since all of the isolated RNA was reverse transcribed, expressed TCRB transcripts were what got sequenced. Method: immunoSEQ multiplex PCR; TCRdb's copy keeps in-frame clones and lacks some. This repertoire shows more than 85,000 clones, less than 40% found once; its top ten account for roughly 0.059%. The data belong to a study of beta chain features in type 1 diabetes. Germline V gene data show CDR1 as SEHNR and CDR2 as FQNEAQ (reference sequence). The V end lost 1 base, the J end lost 6 bases, and 10 bases lay between the germline ends. The CDR3 has 14 amino acids.

The TCR was taken from a woman between 18 and 30 years old in good health. Sequencing input: stem cell memory CD4+ T cells from blood. The chain joins TRBV7-9 to TRBJ2-4; D perhaps matches TRBD2 (6 bases). The CDR3 DNA is TGTGCCAGCAGCTTAGGACTGGGGGGAAACATTCAGTACTTC. This gives the protein CASSLGLGGNIQYF.